This T cell receptor beta chain is from a study of T cells in Graves' hyperthyroidism and ophthalmopathy. Points from the study as a whole: Model predictions of ophthalmopathy came a median approximately 6.5 months before onset. Most thyroid-expanded clonotypes above 0.001 were also found in blood.

Germline V lookup: CDR1 KGHDR, CDR2 SFDVKD. The CDR3 totals 16 residues. V lost 2 bases and J lost 2; bases outside the gene matches: 5. In the case of this clonotype: Its antigen is currently unknown.

Template material for amplifying TCR beta CDR3 regions consisted of RNA transcripts. First-round RT-PCR targeting the TCR CDR3 was performed with the HTBI primer set. TCRdb ran MiXCR on the multiplex PCR reads and lists one entry per CDR3 protein. Of 250,000 to 300,000 distinct CDR3 sequences in the sample, roughly 19% were seen once. PBMCs were obtained from 10 ml fresh peripheral blood. The sequence derives from a man in his fifties with Graves' ophthalmopathy. Sample: blood. The chain has TRBV24-1 and TRBJ2-1; the match to TRBD1 covers 7 bases. Here the CDR3 DNA reads TGTGCCACCAGTGATTACGACAGGGCCGCCTACAATGAGCAGTTCTTC. Residues: CATSDYDRAAYNEQFF.